Below, 21 T cell receptor beta chains from the same sample are listed, as sequenced in a study of regulatory T cells in long-lasting Graves disease. Time point denoted: newly diagnosed GD, antithyroid drugs for less than 3 months. With RNA extracted from PBMCs as input, the TCR library was made. The TCR beta library used iRepertoire HTBI primers with Arm-PCR amplification of CDR3. TCRdb analysed the multiplex PCR reads with MiXCR anew, one entry per CDR3 protein. This sample has a few hundred thousand distinct CDR3 sequences, with approximately 16% found just once. These data are also associated with another study on T cells in Graves' hyperthyroidism and ophthalmopathy.

Sequencing was performed on peripheral blood mononuclear cells (PBMCs), taken at new diagnosis, from a patient treated with antithyroid drugs. The receptors shown here come from a woman aged 40 to 50 with Graves disease.

This clonotype was detected a few times. Being one base from a much bigger clone, this may be a read error. The chain uses TRBV12-3 or TRBV12-4 and TRBJ2-1, with TRBD2 as a possible D gene (5 bases). This CDR3 spans 18 amino acids. Trimming removed 4 bases at V and 0 bases at J, with 19 bases between. CDR3 amino acids: CASSSAGRFIRSYNEQFF. CDR3 bases: TGTGCCAGCAGTTCGGCGGGCAGGTTTATTCGCTCCTACAATGAGCAGTTCTTC.

This clonotype has more than one count but fewer than ten. The V gene is TRBV6-1, the J gene TRBJ2-7; TRBD2 matches at 11 bases. The CDR3 spans 15 residues. CDR1 is MNHNS, CDR2 SASEGT, per germline. V lost 6 bases, J lost 7 bases, and 11 bases stayed unmatched. The CDR3 here is CASSRTSGPQIEQYF. DNA of the CDR3: TGTGCCAGCAGCCGGACTAGCGGGCCTCAAATAGAGCAGTACTTC.

This clonotype was observed at least ten times. The chain carries TRBV12-3 or TRBV12-4 and TRBJ2-3, with 7 bases aligning to TRBD2. CDR3 length equals 16 residues. V shed 3 bases, J shed 0 bases, and the junction held 6 bases outside the gene matches. The DNA of the CDR3 is TGTGCCAGCAGTTTTTACGGGGGGACTAGCACAGATACGCAGTATTTT. Protein product: CASSFYGGTSTDTQYF.

Written as DNA, the CDR3 is TGCAGTGCTAGATCAGGAGGGCCAGGGTTCTTC. It encodes CSARSGGPGFF. This rearrangement joins TRBV20-1 to TRBJ2-1; D is perhaps TRBD2 (6 bases). Germline-derived CDR1 and CDR2 are DFQATT and SNEGSKA (reference sequence). This CDR3 is built from 11 residues. Trimming took off 2 bases at V and 15 bases at J, with 14 bases between the two ends.

This clonotype was counted a few times. This rearrangement joins TRBV30 to TRBJ2-3; weak D call: TRBD2 (6 bases). CDR3 length: 14 residues. Germline CDR1 and CDR2: GTSNPN and SVGIG (reference sequence). V lost 1 base and J 0 bases, leaving 8 bases between the germline ends. CDR3 nucleotides: TGTGCCTGGAGTGGCAGCGGGAGCACAGATACGCAGTATTTT. It specifies CAWSGSGSTDTQYF.

The sample holds many counts of this clonotype. The chain recombines TRBV28 with TRBJ2-5; TRBD1 matches 7 bases. V lost 6 bases and J lost 3; bases outside the gene matches: 10. CDR3 length: 15 residues. The V gene's germline CDR1 is MDHEN and CDR2 SYDVKM. The CDR3 nucleotides are TGTGCCAGCAGCCCAATGGGGGACAGAGAAGAGACCCAGTACTTC. This gives the protein CASSPMGDREETQYF.

Many counts were recorded for this clonotype. The CDR3, as DNA: TGTGCCAGCAGTGAAAACGGAGATACGCAGTATTTT. It codes for CASSENGDTQYF. The V gene is TRBV2, the J gene TRBJ2-3; D ambiguous. There are 12 residues in the CDR3. V was clipped by 2 bases and J by 5 bases, with 5 bases between them. The germline V gene encodes CDR1 SNHLY and CDR2 FYNNEI.

The chain carries TRBV28 and TRBJ2-1; D possibly corresponds to TRBD1 (5 bases). V lost 5 bases and J lost 6, with 11 bases in between. The CDR3 length is 13 residues. Germline CDR1 and CDR2: MDHEN and SYDVKM. The chain's CDR3 is CASSRTNPNEQFF. The DNA for the CDR3 is TGTGCCAGCAGTCGGACAAACCCCAATGAGCAGTTCTTC.

Only a few counts were recorded for this clonotype. The chain has TRBV9 and TRBJ2-3; the match to TRBD2 covers 8 bases. This CDR3 comprises 17 residues. V was clipped by 1 base and J by 2 bases; unmatched bases: 9. Germline V gene sequence: CDR1 SGDLS, CDR2 YYNGEE. The CDR3 sequence: CASSVMGGRKNTDTQYF. The CDR3 DNA sequence: TGTGCCAGCAGCGTAATGGGCGGGAGGAAGAACACAGATACGCAGTATTTT.

This clonotype occurred many times. This chain joins TRBV7-9 and TRBJ1-4, with 7 bases matching TRBD1. Losses at the gene ends were 5 bases for V and 1 base for J; bases not matched to a gene: 4. The CDR3 has 15 amino acids. Germline V gene sequence: CDR1 SEHNR, CDR2 FQNEAQ (reference sequence). This CDR3 is CASSPRTGTNEKLFF. CDR3 DNA sequence: TGTGCCAGCAGCCCACGGACAGGAACTAATGAAAAACTGTTTTTT.

The V call is TRBV6-2 or TRBV6-3, the J call TRBJ1-4; 8 bases match TRBD1. CDR3 length equals 16 residues. Per germline, CDR1 MNHEY and CDR2 SVGEGT. V shed 5 bases and J 4 bases; nucleotides not matched to a gene: 9. The CDR3 loop reads CASSLPPGQGNEKLFF. CDR3 bases: TGTGCCAGCAGTCTACCGCCCGGACAGGGTAATGAAAAACTGTTTTTT.

On this clonotype: It may be a read error: a sequence one base away is much more abundant. The CDR3 loop is CASRSSGIGGTQYF. DNA for the CDR3: TGTGCCAGCCGATCCTCCGGGATAGGCGGGACCCAGTACTTC. The chain has TRBV12-3 or TRBV12-4 and TRBJ2-5; D possibly corresponds to TRBD2 (5 bases). The CDR3 has 14 amino acids. Deletions cut 8 bases from V and 7 bases from J, with 20 bases between.

This clonotype was detected a few times. The chain links TRBV27 to TRBJ2-5, with 7 nucleotides matching TRBD2. The trim removed 2 bases at V and 5 bases at J, leaving 5 bases unmatched. The germline V gene has CDR1 MNHEY and CDR2 SMNVEV (reference sequence). The CDR3 is 14 amino acids. CDR3 sequence: CASSLAGASETQYF. In DNA, the CDR3 is TGTGCCAGCAGTTTAGCGGGAGCAAGTGAGACCCAGTACTTC.

There are many counts of this clonotype. The chain carries TRBV10-3 and TRBJ2-1; 15 bases match TRBD2. There are 18 residues in the CDR3. The germline V gene encodes CDR1 ENHRY and CDR2 SYGVKD. With V trimmed by 6 bases and J by 8 bases, 14 bases remained unmatched. The chain's CDR3 is CAISPRGLAGGPRYEQFF. CDR3 in DNA: TGTGCCATCAGCCCTAGAGGACTAGCGGGAGGGCCTCGCTATGAGCAGTTCTTC.

There are many counts of this clonotype. This chain links TRBV19 with TRBJ1-3; D unresolved. There are 13 residues in the CDR3. CDR1 is LNHDA and CDR2 is SQIVND in the germline V gene (reference sequence). Trimming stripped 6 bases from V and 2 bases from J, with 8 bases between. CDR3 DNA sequence: TGTGCCAGTAGCGGATTCACTGGAAACACCATATATTTT. It translates to CASSGFTGNTIYF.

This clonotype was counted between two and nine times. This chain joins TRBV6-1 and TRBJ2-6; D may be TRBD2 (6 bases). V was cut by 9 bases and J by 0 bases, with 15 bases left in between. CDR3 length: 16 residues. Germline CDR1 is MNHNS and CDR2 is SASEGT. This CDR3 is CASSGLRVSGANVLTF. CDR3 coding DNA: TGTGCCAGTTCGGGACTTAGGGTCTCTGGGGCCAACGTCCTGACTTTC.

This clonotype was found a few times. The CDR3 loop reads CASSFQREFNEQFF. The CDR3 coding sequence is TGTGCCAGCAGCTTTCAGCGGGAGTTCAATGAGCAGTTCTTC. This chain connects TRBV7-9 to TRBJ2-1; 8 nucleotides align to TRBD2. The V segment lost 3 bases and the J segment 6 bases; nucleotides outside the gene matches: 4. CDR1 and CDR2 from the germline V gene are SEHNR and FQNEAQ (reference sequence). This CDR3 spans 14 amino acids.

This clonotype was seen many times. This sequence joins TRBV28 and TRBJ2-7; 10 bases are a match to TRBD1. The V segment lost 6 bases and the J segment 3 bases; nucleotides outside the gene matches: 5. Germline V gene lookup returns CDR1 MDHEN and CDR2 SYDVKM. The CDR3 covers 14 residues. The chain's CDR3 is CASSQDRGNYEQYF. CDR3 bases: TGTGCCAGCAGCCAGGACAGGGGGAACTACGAGCAGTACTTC.

This clonotype was seen more than once but under ten times. This may arise from a read error, as a much more abundant clone is one base away. V gene TRBV10-3 combines with J gene TRBJ2-2, with D tentatively TRBD1 or TRBD2 (6 bases each). The length of the CDR3 is 17 residues. The germline CDR1 and CDR2 sequences are ENHRY and SYGVKD. V was trimmed by 10 bases and J by 4 bases, leaving 25 bases between them. CDR3 loop: CASAGSDRRGGTGELFF. CDR3 sequence (DNA): TGTGCCAGCGCGGGGAGTGACAGGAGAGGTGGCACCGGGGAGCTGTTTTTT.

The sample holds many counts of this clonotype. The chain carries TRBV12-3 or TRBV12-4 and TRBJ2-7, with 8 bases lining up with TRBD2. This CDR3 is built from 14 residues. Germline trimming cut 6 bases from V and 5 bases from J; bases unmatched to any gene: 9. In nucleotides, the CDR3 is TGTGCCAGCAGCCCTTTCGGGAGGGTCGACGAGCAGTACTTC. Translating it yields CASSPFGRVDEQYF.

This clonotype was counted at least ten times. This chain uses TRBV20-1 with TRBJ2-1, with D possibly being TRBD1 or TRBD2 (5 bases each). There are 13 residues in the CDR3. The ends were cut back, 4 bases at V and 2 bases at J, with 9 bases in the middle. Per the germline V gene, CDR1 is DFQATT and CDR2 is SNEGSKA (reference sequence). CDR3 nucleotides: TGCAGTGCTACCGGGACGACCTACAATGAGCAGTTCTTC. It is translated as CSATGTTYNEQFF.